Described below is a single TCR beta chain sequence and its context. Antigen specificity is unknown. These data originate in a study of graft-versus-host responses after intestinal transplantation. At the level of the study: Recipients were all induced with anti-thymocyte globulin, then given tacrolimus and steroids for roughly three years.

The data were produced by immunoSEQ multiplex PCR, yet TCRdb's version contains in-frame clones alone and is incomplete. This sample has roughly 100,000 clones; under 95% occur once, and the top ten carry 0.9% to 1.5%. The study, taken as a whole, reports: The authors found GvH clones in recipient marrow, some appearing first in ileum or blood.

The V gene lost 1 base and the J gene lost 8 bases, with 18 bases spanning the gap. Germline V gives CDR1 GTSNPN, CDR2 SVGIG (reference sequence). This CDR3 is 15 amino acids long. Material: unstimulated CD8+ T cells sorted from spleen or lymph node cells, obtained before intestinal transplant. This TCR was recovered from a human donor who received an intestinal transplant. The genes are TRBV30 and TRBJ1-3; D gene uncertain. CDR3 bases: TGTGCCTGGAGTGCCAGACACTTTGGGGTGGACACCATATATTTT. Protein sequence: CAWSARHFGVDTIYF.